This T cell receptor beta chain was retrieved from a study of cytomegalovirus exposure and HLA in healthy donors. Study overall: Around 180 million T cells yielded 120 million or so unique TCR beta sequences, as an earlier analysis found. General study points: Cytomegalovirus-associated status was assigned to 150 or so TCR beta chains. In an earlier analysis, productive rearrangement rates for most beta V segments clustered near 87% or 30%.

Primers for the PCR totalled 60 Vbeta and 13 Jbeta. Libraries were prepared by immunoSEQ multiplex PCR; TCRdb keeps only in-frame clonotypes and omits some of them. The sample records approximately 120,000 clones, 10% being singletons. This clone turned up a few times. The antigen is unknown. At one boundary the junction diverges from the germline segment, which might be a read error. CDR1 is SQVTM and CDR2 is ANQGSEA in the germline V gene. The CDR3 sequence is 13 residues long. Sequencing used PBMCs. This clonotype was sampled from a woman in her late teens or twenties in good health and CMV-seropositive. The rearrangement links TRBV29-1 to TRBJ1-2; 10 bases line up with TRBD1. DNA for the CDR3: TGCAGCGCTCGGACAGGGGGTCCCTATGGCTACCCCTTC. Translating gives CSARTGGPYGYPF.